This TCR beta chain was recovered during a study of identical twins. A universal primer binding site was introduced by template switching. The final cDNA contained unique molecular identifiers. Using its own MiXCR run on the 5' RACE reads, TCRdb lists one record per CDR3 protein. The data show around 300,000 distinct CDR3 sequences, about 8.9% seen once. The V end lost 3 bases, the J end lost 4 bases, and 12 bases lay between the germline ends. The germline gives CDR1 MDHEN, CDR2 SYDVKM. This CDR3 is built from 15 residues. At least ten counts were recorded for this clonotype. Its matching antigen is unknown. Whole-study findings and limits: Findings came from cross-sectional statistics, without long-term follow-up of donors. Invariant cells of the MAIT and iNKT types might have partly distorted the zero-insertion analyses. Recombination models fit unrelated individuals' TCR alpha sharing but underestimated twins'.

This sample also belongs to another study, concerning yellow fever vaccine responses in identical twins.

The clonotype originates from a woman aged 18-29 years in good health. Sequenced: memory (CD45RO+) T cells sorted from blood. The chain recombines TRBV28 with TRBJ2-2, with D possibly matching TRBD2 (5 bases). This CDR3 reads CASSFTTAGTGELFF. CDR3 nucleotide sequence: TGTGCCAGCAGTTTTACGACCGCGGGCACCGGGGAGCTGTTTTTT.